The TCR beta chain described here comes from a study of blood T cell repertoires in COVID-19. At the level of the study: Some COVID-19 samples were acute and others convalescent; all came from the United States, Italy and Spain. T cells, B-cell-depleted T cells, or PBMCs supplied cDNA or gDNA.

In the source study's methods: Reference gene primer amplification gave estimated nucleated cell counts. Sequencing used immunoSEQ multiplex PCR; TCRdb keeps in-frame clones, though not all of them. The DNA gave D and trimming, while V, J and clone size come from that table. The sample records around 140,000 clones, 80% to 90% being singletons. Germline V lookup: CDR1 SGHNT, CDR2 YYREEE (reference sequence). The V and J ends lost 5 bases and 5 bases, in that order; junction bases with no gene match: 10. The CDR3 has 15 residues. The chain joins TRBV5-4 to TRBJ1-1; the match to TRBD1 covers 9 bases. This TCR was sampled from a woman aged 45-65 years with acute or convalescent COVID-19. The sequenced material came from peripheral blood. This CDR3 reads CASRSRTGVKTEAFF. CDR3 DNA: TGTGCCAGCAGAAGTCGGACAGGGGTTAAGACTGAAGCTTTCTTT. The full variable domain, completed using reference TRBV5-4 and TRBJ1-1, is ETGVTQSPTHLIKTRGQQVTLRCSSQSGHNTVSWYQQALGQGPQFIFQYYREEENGRGNFPPRFSGLQFPNYSSELNVNALELDDSALYLCASRSRTGVKTEAFFGQGTRLTVV.